Described below is a single T cell receptor beta chain sequence and its context. Produced via immunoSEQ multiplex PCR; TCRdb's table is partial and in-frame only. The profile covers hundreds of thousands of clones, with roughly 90% appearing a single time and 1.4% taken by the ten largest. Assignment of participants to cohorts was predicated upon participant-reported clinical history. This sample stems from a study of blood T cell repertoires in COVID-19. About the study: The United States, Italy and Spain were the sources of the acute and convalescent COVID-19 samples.

The source is a woman younger than 35 who had been exposed to COVID-19. Sample: PBMCs or T cells enriched from blood (not recorded which).

In DNA, the CDR3 is TGTGCCAGCAGTTCCAAAGGACAGGGACCTTCCTACGAGCAGTACTTC. This translates into CASSSKGQGPSYEQYF. This chain links TRBV6-5 with TRBJ2-7; 8 bases map to TRBD1. The CDR3 is made up of 16 amino acids. Germline V CDR1 and CDR2: MNHEY, SVGAGI. V gave up 4 bases and J gave up 1 base; unmatched junction bases: 9.